A selection of T cell receptor beta chains follows, all from one sample in a study of blood T cells in healthy people across ages. A single record per CDR3 protein comes from TCRdb applying MiXCR to the 5' RACE reads. The sample lists around 1,500,000 distinct CDR3 sequences; approximately 30% were seen once. Sequencing used blood. The receptors derive from a woman in her twenties or thirties in good health. Both conserved end residues are part of each CDR3. Fields, in order: D gene, CDR3 length, clone size, V gene, J gene, CDR3 protein, CDR3 DNA. D genes are given only for firm matches. The size entry is marked missing in some rows and otherwise reads once, few, many or a size class.

D gene: TRBD1; CDR3 length: 13; clone size: .; V gene: TRBV2; J gene: TRBJ1-4; CDR3 protein: CASMFRGSEKLFF; CDR3 DNA: TGTGCCAGCATGTTCAGGGGGAGTGAAAAACTGTTTTTT
D gene: .; CDR3 length: 15; clone size: few; V gene: TRBV12-3/TRBV12-4; J gene: TRBJ1-5; CDR3 protein: CASSLGGGNNQPQHF; CDR3 DNA: TGTGCCAGCAGCTTAGGGGGAGGGAACAATCAGCCCCAGCATTTT
D gene: .; CDR3 length: 14; clone size: .; V gene: TRBV20-1; J gene: TRBJ2-4; CDR3 protein: CSAREDSEGNIQYF; CDR3 DNA: TGCAGTGCTAGAGAGGACAGCGAGGGAAACATTCAGTACTTC
D gene: .; CDR3 length: 16; clone size: .; V gene: TRBV18; J gene: TRBJ2-5; CDR3 protein: CASSPPGTGTSYGQYF; CDR3 DNA: TGTGCCAGCTCACCGCCGGGCACAGGGACTTCCTACGGGCAGTACTTC
D gene: TRBD2; CDR3 length: 19; clone size: .; V gene: TRBV7-9; J gene: TRBJ2-4; CDR3 protein: CASSLGSSGGARAKNIQYF; CDR3 DNA: TGTGCCAGCAGCTTAGGATCTAGCGGGGGGGCACGGGCCAAAAACATTCAGTACTTC
D gene: TRBD1; CDR3 length: 13; clone size: few; V gene: TRBV2; J gene: TRBJ2-7; CDR3 protein: CASNLWTGGEQYF; CDR3 DNA: TGTGCCAGCAACTTGTGGACAGGAGGCGAGCAGTACTTC
D gene: TRBD2; CDR3 length: 14; clone size: few; V gene: TRBV20-1; J gene: TRBJ2-1; CDR3 protein: CSAYVAGEGHEQFF; CDR3 DNA: TGCAGTGCTTACGTGGCGGGAGAGGGCCATGAGCAGTTCTTC
D gene: .; CDR3 length: 13; clone size: many; V gene: TRBV29-1; J gene: TRBJ1-2; CDR3 protein: CSVEVERRRGYTF; CDR3 DNA: TGCAGCGTTGAAGTTGAGCGGCGTAGGGGCTACACCTTC
D gene: TRBD2; CDR3 length: 15; clone size: many; V gene: TRBV10-2; J gene: TRBJ2-7; CDR3 protein: CASSELASGISEQYF; CDR3 DNA: TGCGCCAGCAGTGAGTTGGCTAGCGGGATATCCGAGCAGTACTTC
D gene: .; CDR3 length: 12; clone size: few; V gene: TRBV10-3; J gene: TRBJ2-7; CDR3 protein: CAISSMVYEQYF; CDR3 DNA: TGTGCCATCAGTAGCATGGTCTACGAGCAGTACTTC
D gene: TRBD1; CDR3 length: 14; clone size: .; V gene: TRBV2; J gene: TRBJ1-6; CDR3 protein: CASSESGGNSPLHF; CDR3 DNA: TGTGCCAGCAGTGAATCAGGGGGGAATTCACCCCTCCACTTT
D gene: .; CDR3 length: 14; clone size: .; V gene: TRBV10-3; J gene: TRBJ1-6; CDR3 protein: CAISWGGAGTPLHF; CDR3 DNA: TGTGCCATCAGTTGGGGCGGGGCTGGGACACCCCTCCACTTT
D gene: .; CDR3 length: 15; clone size: .; V gene: TRBV30; J gene: TRBJ2-7; CDR3 protein: CAWSVRGRPAYEQYF; CDR3 DNA: TGTGCCTGGAGTGTGAGGGGGAGGCCAGCCTACGAGCAGTACTTC
D gene: TRBD2; CDR3 length: 15; clone size: .; V gene: TRBV10-3; J gene: TRBJ2-1; CDR3 protein: CAISSTSGGENEQFF; CDR3 DNA: TGTGCCATCAGTTCGACTAGCGGGGGGGAGAATGAGCAGTTCTTC
D gene: TRBD1; CDR3 length: 13; clone size: .; V gene: TRBV27; J gene: TRBJ1-1; CDR3 protein: CASSPQGASEAFF; CDR3 DNA: TGTGCCAGCAGTCCCCAGGGGGCTTCTGAAGCTTTCTTT
D gene: .; CDR3 length: 13; clone size: few; V gene: TRBV5-1; J gene: TRBJ1-1; CDR3 protein: CASRRDWNTEAFF; CDR3 DNA: TGCGCCAGCAGACGAGACTGGAACACTGAAGCTTTCTTT
D gene: .; CDR3 length: 18; clone size: many; V gene: TRBV7-2; J gene: TRBJ2-4; CDR3 protein: CASSPYLRGSDEGNIQYF; CDR3 DNA: TGTGCCAGCAGCCCGTATCTCCGGGGGTCAGATGAGGGAAACATTCAGTACTTC